This T cell receptor (beta chain) is drawn from a study of OX40 agonist ivuxolimab in advanced cancers. Germline V gives CDR1 SGHDN, CDR2 FVKESK. CDR3 size: 16 residues. V gave up 3 bases and J gave up 5 bases; unmatched junction bases: 9. The table came from immunoSEQ multiplex PCR; TCRdb's copy has only in-frame clones and leaves some out. The sample includes about 35,000 clones, roughly 80% of them seen just once. The TCR originated in an adult with an advanced solid tumor such as melanoma, head and neck, liver or kidney cancer. This chain links TRBV14 with TRBJ2-5, with TRBD1 identical over 10 bases. Sequencing used CD4+ or CD8+ T cells sorted from blood, obtained in a trial of the OX40 agonist ivuxolimab. The CDR3 DNA reads TGTGCCAGCAGCCATCGCCCGGGACAGGGGACCGAGACCCAGTACTTC. It encodes CASSHRPGQGTETQYF. Combining the CDR3 with reference TRBV14 and TRBJ2-5 gives the whole variable domain EAGVTQFPSHSVIEKGQTVTLRCDPISGHDNLYWYRRVMGKEIKFLLHFVKESKQDESGMPNNRFLAERTGGTYSTLKVQPAELEDSGVYFCASSHRPGQGTETQYFGPGTRLLVL.